Included here is one T cell receptor (beta chain) sequence, with context. No antigen is known for it. This specimen comes from a study of T cells in Graves' hyperthyroidism and ophthalmopathy. Authors of the study amplified TCR beta CDR3 regions from RNA transcripts. A first-round RT-PCR of the TCR CDR3 used the HTBI primer set. TCRdb re-derived calls from the multiplex PCR reads in MiXCR, one entry per CDR3 protein. The sample records hundreds of thousands of distinct CDR3 sequences, around 14% being singletons. Overall study results and limits: Ophthalmopathy got predicted by the model a median roughly 6.1 months before its onset.

The source of this sequence is a woman aged 25 to 39 with Graves' hyperthyroidism. Sequencing used blood.

The CDR3 DNA reads TGTGCCAGCAGTGACGCCGTGGGCCAAAATCAGCCCCAGCATTTT. This codes for CASSDAVGQNQPQHF. The chain employs TRBV2 and TRBJ1-5; D not certain. This CDR3 region has 15 residues. V gave up 3 bases and J gave up 4 bases, with 13 bases separating them. Germline CDR1 is SNHLY and CDR2 is FYNNEI. Drawing the rest from reference TRBV2 and TRBJ1-5, the complete variable domain is EPEVTQTPSHQVTQMGQEVILRCVPISNHLYFYWYRQILGQKVEFLVSFYNNEISEKSEIFDDQFSVERPDGSNFTLKIRSTKLEDSAMYFCASSDAVGQNQPQHFGDGTRLSIL.